This entry is about one T cell receptor (beta chain). As yet, its antigen is unknown. Sequencing involved patients with CD8+CD57+ cell expansion previously shown by flow cytometry. Every patient presented with severe acquired aplastic anemia. The source of the sample is a study of CD8+CD57+ T cells in acquired aplastic anemia. Study background: Each DNA sample taken from sorted CD4+ and CD8+ cells came to approximately 3 ug on average. Points from the study as a whole: Patients and controls turned out to have approximately 29 CD8+ CDR3 sequences in common.

The CDR3 is made up of 16 amino acids. V was pared by 2 bases and J by 8 bases, with 16 bases between. The germline gives CDR1 SGHTA, CDR2 FQGTGA. The template used for profiling TCR beta VDJ and CDR3 was genomic DNA. TCRdb re-derived calls from the reads in MiXCR, one entry per CDR3 protein. The sample carries around 200,000 distinct CDR3 sequences, roughly 50% recorded once. Sequencing used sorted CD4+, CD8+, or CD8+CD57+ T cells (not recorded which) from PBMCs. The chain combines TRBV7-3 with TRBJ1-6; no definite D call. The clonotype comes from a human donor with aplastic anemia. CDR3 residues: CASSLSGPGSDSPLHF. In DNA form, the CDR3 reads TGTGCCAGCAGCTTATCAGGCCCTGGATCAGATTCACCCCTCCACTTT.